This T cell receptor (beta chain) appears in the sequencing data of a study of blood T cell repertoires in COVID-19. The data were produced by immunoSEQ multiplex PCR, yet TCRdb's version contains in-frame clones alone and is incomplete. This sample carries about 75,000 clones, roughly 89% of them seen once, and the ten largest clones take 5% to 8%. V lost 8 bases to trimming and J lost 0 bases, with 20 bases between them. This CDR3 has 17 residues. Germline assignment: CDR1 SNHLY and CDR2 FYNNEI. Sequencing was performed on peripheral blood. The gene calls are TRBV2 and TRBJ2-1; D possibly corresponds to TRBD1 (6 bases). This clonotype was sampled from a woman between 45 and 60 years old with acute or convalescent COVID-19. CDR3 loop: CASWKGGSRLSYNEQFF. The CDR3 DNA reads as TGTGCCAGCTGGAAAGGGGGTAGCCGGCTCTCCTACAATGAGCAGTTCTTC.